The clone carrying this TCR beta chain came up many times. The antigen remains unidentified. RNA transcripts provided the template for amplifying TCR beta CDR3 regions. Second-round multiplex PCR came after a first-round RT-PCR that employed HTBI primers. A single record per CDR3 protein comes from TCRdb applying MiXCR to the multiplex PCR reads. The sample has roughly 300,000 distinct CDR3 sequences, roughly 15% seen once; the top ten hold about 12%. This record comes from a study of Graves' ophthalmopathy and Graves' hyperthyroidism. Whole-study findings and limits: Clonotypes were expanded in thyroid at above 0.001 frequency, and most also appeared in blood.

Pregnancy or lactation, uncontrolled infections and other autoimmune diseases were grounds for excluding patients. Each diagnosis was determined on the basis of clinical symptoms, serum thyroxine, TRAb, thyroid ultrasound and orbital computed tomography. Trimming took off 3 bases at V and 6 bases at J, with 15 bases between the two ends. CDR3 length: 15 amino acids. The rearrangement joins TRBV12-3 or TRBV12-4 to TRBJ1-5; no definite D call. This TCR was recovered from an adult man with Graves' ophthalmopathy. The sample taken for sequencing was peripheral blood. The CDR3 DNA follows: TGTGCCAGCAGTTTGAGAGGACCGCAAGGTCAGCCCCAGCATTTT. It translates to CASSLRGPQGQPQHF.